This passage covers 29 T cell receptor beta chains from one sample sequenced in a study of blood T cell repertoires in COVID-19. Sequencing used immunoSEQ multiplex PCR; TCRdb keeps in-frame clones, though not all of them. In the table there are about 410,000 clones, 89% of which are singletons. Sequenced material: PBMCs or T cells enriched from blood (not recorded which). These receptors originate from a woman in her thirties who had recovered from COVID-19.

The rearrangement uses TRBV18 and TRBJ2-7; 9 bases are a match to TRBD1. Trimming removed 1 base from V and 6 bases from J; junction bases left unmatched: 7. CDR3 length: 15 amino acids. Germline CDR1 is KGHSH and CDR2 is LQKENI. In nucleotides, the CDR3 is TGTGCCAGCTCACCACGGGACAGGGAGATCAGCGAGCAGTACTTC. Translating it yields CASSPRDREISEQYF.

The rearrangement uses TRBV28 and TRBJ2-4; D is unresolved. CDR3 length: 14 amino acids. V was cut by 2 bases and J by 0 bases, with 5 bases left in between. Looked up from germline, CDR1 is MDHEN and CDR2 is SYDVKM. For the CDR3, the DNA is TGTGCCAGCAGTTTAAGAGTAGCCAAAAACATTCAGTACTTC. Amino acid sequence: CASSLRVAKNIQYF.

The rearrangement links TRBV19 to TRBJ1-1, with TRBD1 matching 7 bases. V lost 6 bases to trimming and J lost 7 bases; unmatched junction nucleotides: 8. Germline-derived CDR1 and CDR2 are LNHDA and SQIVND (reference sequence). The CDR3 sequence is 13 residues long. The CDR3 loop is CASSSPGDSEAFF. In DNA form, the CDR3 reads TGTGCCAGTAGCTCTCCGGGGGACAGTGAAGCTTTCTTT.

V gene TRBV6-4 combines with J gene TRBJ2-1; 8 bases match TRBD2. There are 15 residues in the CDR3. Germline CDR1 MRHNA, CDR2 SNTAGT. The J segment lost 2 bases and the V segment lost 5 bases, leaving 5 bases of the junction unmatched. This CDR3 reads CASSLREGPYNEQFF. In nucleotides, the CDR3 is TGTGCCAGCAGTCTTCGGGAGGGCCCCTACAATGAGCAGTTCTTC.

The chain has TRBV18 and TRBJ2-2; 9 bases fit TRBD1. The CDR3 is made up of 19 amino acids. Germline V lookup: CDR1 KGHSH, CDR2 LQKENI. With 5 bases clipped from V and 0 bases from J, the junction kept 13 bases outside the gene matches. The CDR3 DNA reads as TGTGCCAGCTCATCCCCGGGACAGGGAGTAACAACGAACACCGGGGAGCTGTTTTTT. It translates to CASSSPGQGVTTNTGELFF. The full variable domain, completed using reference TRBV18 and TRBJ2-2, is NAGVMQNPRHLVRRRGQEARLRCSPMKGHSHVYWYRQLPEEGLKFMVYLQKENIIDESGMPKERFSAEFPKEGPSILRIQQVVRGDSAAYFCASSSPGQGVTTNTGELFFGEGSRLTVL.

In DNA form, the CDR3 reads TGTGCCAGTAGTAACTCGCGGGACAGGAATACTTGGGGCTATGGCTACACCTTC. Protein product: CASSNSRDRNTWGYGYTF. V is TRBV19 and J is TRBJ1-2; TRBD1 agrees at 8 bases. CDR3 size: 18 residues. Germline CDR1 reads LNHDA; CDR2 reads SQIVND (reference sequence). With V trimmed by 4 bases and J by 4 bases, 17 bases remained unmatched.

The chain combines TRBV29-1 with TRBJ1-1; 11 nucleotides agree with TRBD1. The V gene end was trimmed by 6 bases and the J gene end by 5 bases; junction bases not matched to a gene: 8. The CDR3 totals 14 residues. Per the germline V gene, CDR1 is SQVTM and CDR2 is ANQGSEA. In nucleotides, the CDR3 is TGCAGCGTACTCGGGACAGGGGGAAGAACTGAAGCTTTCTTT. Amino acids: CSVLGTGGRTEAFF. The variable domain in full, completed from reference TRBV29-1 and TRBJ1-1, reads SAVISQKPSRDICQRGTSLTIQCQVDSQVTMMFWYRQQPGQSLTLIATANQGSEATYESGFVIDKFPISRPNLTFSTLTVSNMSPEDSSIYLCSVLGTGGRTEAFFGQGTRLTVV.

The genes are TRBV6-5 and TRBJ2-1; 8 bases are a match to TRBD1. V was clipped by 7 bases and J by 7 bases; unmatched bases: 9. CDR1 MNHEY and CDR2 SVGAGI come from the germline V gene. This CDR3 spans 14 amino acids. The CDR3 is CASIGRDRMNEQFF. Written as DNA, the CDR3 is TGTGCCAGCATAGGCCGGGACAGGATGAATGAGCAGTTCTTC.

CDR3 nucleotides: TGTGCCACCAGCGGGGCCCTAGCGGGAGTGAATGAGCAGTTCTTC. Its protein is CATSGALAGVNEQFF. The V gene is TRBV24-1, the J gene TRBJ2-1, with 10 bases identical to TRBD2. The J segment lost 7 bases and the V segment lost 7 bases, leaving 9 bases of the junction unmatched. The CDR3 runs to 15 residues. Germline CDR1 and CDR2: KGHDR and SFDVKD.

The rearrangement uses TRBV3-1 (or the pseudogene TRBV3-2) and TRBJ1-5; tentatively, D is TRBD1 (5 bases). Germline CDR1 is LGHDT and CDR2 is YNNKEL (reference sequence). The V and J ends lost 0 bases and 6 bases respectively, with 12 bases between them. The CDR3 runs 15 residues. The CDR3 nucleotides are TGTGCCAGCAGCCAAGAGTGGGGGGTAGGTCAGCCCCAGCATTTT. Its translation: CASSQEWGVGQPQHF.

The chain recombines TRBV4-1 with TRBJ2-7; tentative D call: TRBD2 (7 bases). Trimming stripped 0 bases from V and 1 base from J, with 13 bases between. The CDR3 is 16 amino acids. Germline CDR1 and CDR2: MGHRA and YSYEKL. The CDR3 DNA is TGCGCCAGCAGCCAAGAGCGAGGGGGGGGATCCTACGAGCAGTACTTC. Translation: CASSQERGGGSYEQYF.

V and J are TRBV24-1 and TRBJ2-1; 8 bases agree with TRBD1. Germline V gene lookup returns CDR1 KGHDR and CDR2 SFDVKD. With V trimmed by 3 bases and J by 12 bases, 15 bases remained unmatched. The CDR3 is 16 amino acids. The CDR3 region is CATSDTTDRVSGRQFF. DNA for the CDR3: TGTGCCACCAGTGATACGACGGACAGGGTTTCGGGGAGGCAGTTCTTC.

The V call is TRBV10-1, the J call TRBJ2-7; 9 bases are a match to TRBD2. Germline-derived CDR1 and CDR2 are WNHNN and SYGVQD (reference sequence). This CDR3 comprises 14 residues. The trim removed 5 bases at V and 2 bases at J, leaving 4 bases unmatched. The CDR3 DNA reads as TGCGCCAGCAGTATGGCGGGAGGGCCCTACGAGCAGTACTTC. Translated, it gives CASSMAGGPYEQYF.

This clone was seen once. The V and J genes are TRBV19 and TRBJ2-7, with TRBD2 as a possible D gene (6 bases). This CDR3 region has 14 residues. The germline V gene has CDR1 LNHDA and CDR2 SQIVND (reference sequence). Trimming stripped 3 bases from V and 4 bases from J, with 13 bases between. The CDR3 bases are TGTGCCAGTAGTATTGCGGGACCTGGGTACGAGCAGTACTTC. Translation: CASSIAGPGYEQYF.

The J gene is TRBJ2-7, the V gene TRBV7-9, with 8 positions matching TRBD1. The germline gives CDR1 SEHNR, CDR2 FQNEAQ (reference sequence). The length of the CDR3 is 17 residues. V was clipped by 2 bases and J by 7 bases; unmatched bases: 16. CDR3 region: CASSLHPWTGMLGEQYF. As DNA, the CDR3 is TGTGCCAGCAGCTTACACCCTTGGACAGGGATGCTTGGTGAGCAGTACTTC.

The chain couples TRBV9 to TRBJ1-5; the match to TRBD1 covers 9 bases. V was clipped by 7 bases and J by 7 bases; unmatched bases: 9. Germline CDR1 is SGDLS and CDR2 is YYNGEE. CDR3 length: 14 residues. As DNA, the CDR3 is TGTGCCAGCGCCCCGGGACAGGGTACCCAGCCCCAGCATTTT. Translated, it gives CASAPGQGTQPQHF.

This clone has a handful of counts. This sequence joins TRBV5-6 and TRBJ2-4; D remains unclear. Trimming cost V 4 bases and J 0 bases, with 14 bases left between them. CDR1 and CDR2 from the germline V gene are SGHDT and YYEEEE. This CDR3 has 16 residues. This CDR3 is CASSLSDSLAKNIQYF. For the CDR3, the DNA is TGTGCCAGCAGCCTATCCGACTCACTAGCCAAAAACATTCAGTACTTC.

The chain is built from TRBV28 and TRBJ2-7, with D possibly matching TRBD2 (6 bases). Between the trimmed V and J ends, which lost 4 bases and 1 base, there was a span of 8 bases. CDR1 MDHEN and CDR2 SYDVKM come from the germline V gene. CDR3 length: 13 residues. In nucleotides, the CDR3 is TGTGCCAGCAGTTGGGAGGCTTCCTACGAGCAGTACTTC. Translated: CASSWEASYEQYF.

The chain is built from TRBV7-3 and TRBJ2-2, with 10 bases identical to TRBD2. CDR1 and CDR2 (germline): SGHTA, FQGTGA. The CDR3 loop spans 16 amino acids. V gave up 3 bases and J gave up 1 base; unmatched junction bases: 2. CDR3 amino acids: CASSFSSGGNTGELFF. The CDR3, as DNA: TGTGCCAGCAGCTTTTCTAGCGGGGGGAACACCGGGGAGCTGTTTTTT.

V usage is TRBV7-9 and J usage is TRBJ2-5; possibly TRBD1 for D (5 bases). CDR3 size: 13 residues. Germline V CDR1 and CDR2: SEHNR, FQNEAQ (reference sequence). V lost 5 bases and J 1 base, leaving 8 bases between the germline ends. CDR3 amino acids: CASSARGQETQYF. CDR3 nucleotide sequence: TGTGCCAGCAGCGCTAGGGGCCAAGAGACCCAGTACTTC.

The sample holds one count of this clone. The rearrangement joins TRBV7-9 to TRBJ1-1, with 7 bases fitting TRBD1. The J segment lost 3 bases and the V segment lost 5 bases, leaving 9 bases of the junction unmatched. The CDR3 extends over 15 amino acids. Germline CDR1 and CDR2: SEHNR and FQNEAQ (reference sequence). The CDR3 here is CASSPLRGLDTEAFF. The CDR3 DNA sequence: TGTGCCAGCAGCCCACTCAGGGGGTTAGACACTGAAGCTTTCTTT.

This clone was found a few times. CDR3 residues: CASSAGQGDHSPLHF. CDR3 in DNA: TGCGCCAGCAGCGCGGGACAGGGGGATCATTCACCCCTCCACTTT. This chain connects TRBV5-1 to TRBJ1-6; 11 nucleotides agree with TRBD1. The CDR3 spans 15 residues. The junction had 5 bases not matched to a gene; V was cut back by 4 bases and J by 8 bases. Germline V gives CDR1 SGHRS, CDR2 YFSETQ.

V gene TRBV10-3 combines with J gene TRBJ2-1; weak D call: TRBD2 (6 bases). V was trimmed by 0 bases and J by 9 bases, leaving 15 bases between them. This CDR3 spans 15 amino acids. The germline gives CDR1 ENHRY, CDR2 SYGVKD. The CDR3 sequence: CAISESGLRGREQFF. In DNA, the CDR3 is TGTGCCATCAGTGAGTCGGGTTTGCGGGGACGTGAGCAGTTCTTC.

The sample holds one count of this clone. The chain has TRBV27 and TRBJ1-5; D gene uncertain. V lost 3 bases, J lost 4 bases, and 7 bases lay in between. The CDR3 length is 13 residues. Germline-derived CDR1 and CDR2 are MNHEY and SMNVEV (reference sequence). The CDR3 reads CASSFLFNQPQHF. The CDR3 coding sequence is TGTGCCAGCAGTTTTCTTTTTAATCAGCCCCAGCATTTT.

The V call is TRBV10-2, the J call TRBJ1-5; a weak D match, TRBD1 (6 bases). CDR3 length: 14 residues. Germline lookup yields CDR1 WSHSY and CDR2 SAAADI. V lost 7 bases and J lost 0, with 10 bases in between. The DNA of the CDR3 is TGCGCCAGCATACCAGGGGATAGCAATCAGCCCCAGCATTTT. Translating it yields CASIPGDSNQPQHF.

CDR3 sequence: CASSIRTPNTGELFF. The CDR3 bases are TGTGCCAGTAGTATTCGGACTCCGAACACCGGGGAGCTGTTTTTT. The chain joins TRBV19 to TRBJ2-2; possibly TRBD2 for D (5 bases). Germline V gene lookup returns CDR1 LNHDA and CDR2 SQIVND (reference sequence). The length of the CDR3 is 15 residues. Trimming shortened V by 3 bases and J by 0 bases, and 8 bases separated the two germline ends.

The chain combines TRBV19 with TRBJ2-7, with 12 bases matching TRBD2. V lost 5 bases, J lost 0 bases, and 11 bases stayed unmatched. The CDR3 has 18 residues. CDR1 is LNHDA, CDR2 SQIVND, per germline (reference sequence). The CDR3 nucleotides read TGTGCCAGTAGTCCAATGAGAGGACTAGCGGGGACCTCCTACGAGCAGTACTTC. Protein product: CASSPMRGLAGTSYEQYF.

J is TRBJ1-2 and V is TRBV18, with D perhaps TRBD1 (6 bases). From germline, CDR1 is KGHSH and CDR2 LQKENI. Trimming cost V 1 base and J 1 base, with 10 bases left between them. CDR3 length: 15 residues. The CDR3 region has the DNA TGTGCCAGCTCACCACTAGACAGGCTTAACTATGGCTACACCTTC. Translating gives CASSPLDRLNYGYTF. Combining the CDR3 with reference TRBV18 and TRBJ1-2 gives the whole variable domain NAGVMQNPRHLVRRRGQEARLRCSPMKGHSHVYWYRQLPEEGLKFMVYLQKENIIDESGMPKERFSAEFPKEGPSILRIQQVVRGDSAAYFCASSPLDRLNYGYTFGSGTRLTVV.

This rearrangement joins TRBV24-1 to TRBJ2-7; tentative D call: TRBD1 (6 bases). Trimming cost V 4 bases and J 0 bases, with 15 bases left between them. CDR3 length: 16 amino acids. CDR1 is KGHDR, CDR2 SFDVKD, per germline. CDR3 in amino acids: CATSEHGQPISYEQYF. The CDR3 DNA reads as TGTGCCACCAGTGAACACGGACAGCCTATCTCCTACGAGCAGTACTTC.